This T cell receptor beta chain was found in a study of T cells in Graves' hyperthyroidism and ophthalmopathy. Study in general: Sampling of peripheral blood happened at initial diagnosis, prior to any treatment. The study, taken as a whole, reports: The model identified upcoming ophthalmopathy a median approximately 6.4 months ahead of onset.

Amplification of TCR beta CDR3 regions used RNA as the template. First-round RT-PCR with HTBI primers amplified the TCR CDR3 region. MiXCR, run by TCRdb on the multiplex PCR reads, gives a single entry per CDR3 protein. There are around 600,000 distinct CDR3 sequences in the sample; more than 14% occur only once, and around 12% lies in the top ten. CDR1 is DFQATT and CDR2 is SNEGSKA in the germline V gene (reference sequence). This CDR3 region has 16 residues. V gave up 3 bases and J gave up 5 bases; unmatched junction bases: 16. This clonotype was seen ten or more times. Its antigen is as yet unknown.

The specimen sequenced was blood. This chain uses TRBV20-1 with TRBJ2-7, with 7 bases identical to TRBD2. This clonotype was sampled from a woman between 45 and 60 years old with Graves' ophthalmopathy. CDR3 amino acids: CSARTSGGAGRDEQYF. CDR3 nucleotides: TGCAGTGCTAGGACCTCGGGGGGAGCTGGGCGCGACGAGCAGTACTTC.